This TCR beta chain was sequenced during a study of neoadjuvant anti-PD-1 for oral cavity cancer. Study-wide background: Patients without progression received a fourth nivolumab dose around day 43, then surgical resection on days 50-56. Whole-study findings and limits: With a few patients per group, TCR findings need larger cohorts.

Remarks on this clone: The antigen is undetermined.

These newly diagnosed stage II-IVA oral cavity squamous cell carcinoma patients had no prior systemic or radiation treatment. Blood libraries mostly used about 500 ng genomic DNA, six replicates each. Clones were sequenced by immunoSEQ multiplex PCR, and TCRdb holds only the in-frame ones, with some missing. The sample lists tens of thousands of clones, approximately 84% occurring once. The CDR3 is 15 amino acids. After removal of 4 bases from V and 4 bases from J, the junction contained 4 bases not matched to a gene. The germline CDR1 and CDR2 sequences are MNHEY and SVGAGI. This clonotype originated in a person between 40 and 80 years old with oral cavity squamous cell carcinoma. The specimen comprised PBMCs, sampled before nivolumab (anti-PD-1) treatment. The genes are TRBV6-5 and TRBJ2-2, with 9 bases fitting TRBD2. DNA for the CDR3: TGTGCCAGCAGTTTCGGACTAGCGTCCACCGGGGAGCTGTTTTTT. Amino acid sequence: CASSFGLASTGELFF.